The T cell receptor (beta chain) described here comes from a study of cytomegalovirus exposure and HLA in healthy donors. Amplification used 60 Vbeta primers and 13 Jbeta primers. The table came from immunoSEQ multiplex PCR; TCRdb's copy has only in-frame clones and leaves some out. The sample comprises 200,000 to 250,000 clones, approximately 80% of which are singletons, and 3.8% rests with the top ten. V was pared by 4 bases and J by 3 bases, with 18 bases of the junction left unmatched. CDR1 and CDR2 from the germline V gene are LGHNA and YNFKEQ. This CDR3 has 20 amino acids. Material for sequencing was PBMCs. The genes are TRBV4-2 and TRBJ2-3; 11 nucleotides agree with TRBD2. The receptor was derived from a male donor in good health and CMV-seronegative. DNA of the CDR3: TGTGCCAGCAGCCCGACCCGAGTAGCGGGAGGGCCTGTGGTTACAGATACGCAGTATTTT. Protein sequence: CASSPTRVAGGPVVTDTQYF.